This T cell receptor (beta chain) stems from a study of T-cell memory formation after mild COVID-19. The sample holds one count of this clonotype. TCRdb itself ran the 5' RACE reads through MiXCR, one entry per CDR3 protein. The data show approximately 250,000 distinct CDR3 sequences, with around 16% seen just once and roughly 22% held by the top ten. Sequencing used PBMCs or a T cell subset sorted from them (not recorded which). The receptor was derived from a man younger than 35 who had mild COVID-19 (a few samples of this study predate the infection). Cell type and time point are not known.

CDR3 DNA: TGCGCCAGCAGCTTCGGGACAGGGTACCCCGAGCAGTACTTC. Amino acids: CASSFGTGYPEQYF. The chain employs TRBV5-1 and TRBJ2-7, with 9 bases fitting TRBD1. CDR1 SGHRS and CDR2 YFSETQ come from the germline V gene. CDR3 size: 14 residues. V shed 2 bases and J 6 bases; nucleotides not matched to a gene: 6.